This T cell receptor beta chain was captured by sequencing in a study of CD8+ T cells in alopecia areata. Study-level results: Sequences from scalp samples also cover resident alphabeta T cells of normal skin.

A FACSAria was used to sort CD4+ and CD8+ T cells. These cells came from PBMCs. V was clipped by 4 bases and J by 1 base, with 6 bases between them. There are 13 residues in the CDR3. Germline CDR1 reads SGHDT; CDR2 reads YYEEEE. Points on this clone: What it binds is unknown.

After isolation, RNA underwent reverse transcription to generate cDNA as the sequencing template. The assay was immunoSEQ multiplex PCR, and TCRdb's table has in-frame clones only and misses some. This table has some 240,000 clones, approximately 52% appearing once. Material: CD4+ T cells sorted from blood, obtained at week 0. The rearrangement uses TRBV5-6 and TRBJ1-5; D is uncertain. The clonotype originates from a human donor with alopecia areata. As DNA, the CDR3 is TGTGCCAGCAGCCCGGGCAGCAATCAGCCCCAGCATTTT. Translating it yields CASSPGSNQPQHF.